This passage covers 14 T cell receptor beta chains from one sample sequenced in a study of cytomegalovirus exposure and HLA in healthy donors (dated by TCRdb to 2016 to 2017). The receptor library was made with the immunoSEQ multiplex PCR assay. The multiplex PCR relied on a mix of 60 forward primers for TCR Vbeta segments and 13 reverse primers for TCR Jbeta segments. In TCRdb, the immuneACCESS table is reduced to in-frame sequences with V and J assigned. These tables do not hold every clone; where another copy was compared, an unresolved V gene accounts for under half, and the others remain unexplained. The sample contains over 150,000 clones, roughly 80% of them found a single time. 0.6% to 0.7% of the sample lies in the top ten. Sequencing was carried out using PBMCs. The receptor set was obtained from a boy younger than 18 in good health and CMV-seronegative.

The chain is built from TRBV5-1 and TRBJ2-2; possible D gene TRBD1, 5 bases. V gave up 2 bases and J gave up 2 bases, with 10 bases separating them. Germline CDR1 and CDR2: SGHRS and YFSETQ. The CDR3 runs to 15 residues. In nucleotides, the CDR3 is TGCGCCAGCAGCTTAATGGGGCTCAACACCGGGGAGCTGTTTTTT. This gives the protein CASSLMGLNTGELFF.

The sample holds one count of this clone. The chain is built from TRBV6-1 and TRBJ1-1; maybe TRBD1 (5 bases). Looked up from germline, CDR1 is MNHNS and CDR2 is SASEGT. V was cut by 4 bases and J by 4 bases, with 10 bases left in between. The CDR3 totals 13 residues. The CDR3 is CASSVQGPTEAFF. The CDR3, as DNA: TGTGCCAGCAGTGTTCAGGGTCCCACTGAAGCTTTCTTT.

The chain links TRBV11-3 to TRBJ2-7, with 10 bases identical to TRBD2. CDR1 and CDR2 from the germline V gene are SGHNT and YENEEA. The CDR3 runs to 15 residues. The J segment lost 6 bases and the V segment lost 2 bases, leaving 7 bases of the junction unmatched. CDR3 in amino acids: CASSLFLAGESEQYF. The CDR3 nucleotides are TGTGCCAGCAGCTTATTCCTAGCGGGAGAATCCGAGCAGTACTTC.

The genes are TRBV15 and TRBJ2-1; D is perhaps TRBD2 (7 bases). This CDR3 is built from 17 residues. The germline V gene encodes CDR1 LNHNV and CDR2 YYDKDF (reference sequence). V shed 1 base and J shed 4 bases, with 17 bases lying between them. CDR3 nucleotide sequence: TGTGCCACCAGCAGAGTGGTCAATCGGGGGGCATACAATGAGCAGTTCTTC. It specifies CATSRVVNRGAYNEQFF.

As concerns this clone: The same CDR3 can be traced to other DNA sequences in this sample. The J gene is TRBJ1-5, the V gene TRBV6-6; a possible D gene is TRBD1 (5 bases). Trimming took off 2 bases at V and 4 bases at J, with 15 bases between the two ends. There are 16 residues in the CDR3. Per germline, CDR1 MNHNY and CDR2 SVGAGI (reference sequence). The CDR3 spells CASSYARGSRNQPQHF. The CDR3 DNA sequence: TGTGCCAGCAGTTACGCCCGGGGGAGCAGGAATCAGCCCCAGCATTTT.

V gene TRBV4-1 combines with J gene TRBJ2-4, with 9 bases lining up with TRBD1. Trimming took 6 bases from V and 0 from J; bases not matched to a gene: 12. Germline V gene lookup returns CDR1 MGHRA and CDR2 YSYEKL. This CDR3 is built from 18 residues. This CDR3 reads CASSTGTGQSLAKNIQYF. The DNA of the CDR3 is TGCGCCAGCAGTACCGGGACAGGGCAATCCCTAGCCAAAAACATTCAGTACTTC.

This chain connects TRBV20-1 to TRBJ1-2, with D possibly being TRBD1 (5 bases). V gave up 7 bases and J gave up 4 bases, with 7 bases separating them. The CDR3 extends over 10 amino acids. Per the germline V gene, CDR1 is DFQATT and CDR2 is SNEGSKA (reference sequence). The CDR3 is CSGGSYGYTF. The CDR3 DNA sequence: TGCAGTGGGGGCAGCTATGGCTACACCTTC.

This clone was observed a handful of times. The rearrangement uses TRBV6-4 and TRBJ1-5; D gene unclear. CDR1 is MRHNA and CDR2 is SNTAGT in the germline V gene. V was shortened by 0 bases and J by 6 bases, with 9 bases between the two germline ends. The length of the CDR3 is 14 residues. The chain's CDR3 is CASSDSPEGQPQHF. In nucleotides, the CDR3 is TGTGCCAGCAGTGACTCGCCGGAGGGTCAGCCCCAGCATTTT.

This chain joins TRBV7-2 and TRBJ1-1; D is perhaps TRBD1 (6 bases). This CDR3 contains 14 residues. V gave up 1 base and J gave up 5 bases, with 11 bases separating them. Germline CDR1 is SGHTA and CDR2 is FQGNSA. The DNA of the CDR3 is TGTGCCAGCAGCTTAGAAACAGGGCCAACTGAAGCTTTCTTT. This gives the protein CASSLETGPTEAFF.

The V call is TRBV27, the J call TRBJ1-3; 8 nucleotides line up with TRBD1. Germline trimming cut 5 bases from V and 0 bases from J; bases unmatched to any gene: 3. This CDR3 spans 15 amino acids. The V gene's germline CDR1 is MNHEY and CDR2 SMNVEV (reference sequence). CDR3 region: CASSRQGSSGNTIYF. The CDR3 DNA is TGTGCCAGCAGTCGACAGGGGAGCTCTGGAAACACCATATATTTT.

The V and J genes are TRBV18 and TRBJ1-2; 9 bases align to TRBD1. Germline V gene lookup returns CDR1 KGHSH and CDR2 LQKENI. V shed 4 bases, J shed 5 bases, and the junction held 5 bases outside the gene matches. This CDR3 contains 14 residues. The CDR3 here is CASSQTGTGYGYTF. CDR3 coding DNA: TGTGCCAGCTCACAAACCGGGACAGGGTATGGCTACACCTTC.

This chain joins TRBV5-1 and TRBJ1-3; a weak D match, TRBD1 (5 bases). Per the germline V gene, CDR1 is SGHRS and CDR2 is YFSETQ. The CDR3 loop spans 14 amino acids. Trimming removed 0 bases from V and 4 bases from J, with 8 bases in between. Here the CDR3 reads CASSLEGSGNTIYF. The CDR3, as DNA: TGCGCCAGCAGCTTGGAGGGGTCCGGAAACACCATATATTTT.

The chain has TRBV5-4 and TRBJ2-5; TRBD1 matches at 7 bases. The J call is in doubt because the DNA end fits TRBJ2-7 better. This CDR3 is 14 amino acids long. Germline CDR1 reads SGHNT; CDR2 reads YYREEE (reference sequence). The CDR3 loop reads CASSLGQMAYEQYF. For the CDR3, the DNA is TGTGCCAGCAGCCTGGGACAGATGGCCTACGAGCAGTACTTC.

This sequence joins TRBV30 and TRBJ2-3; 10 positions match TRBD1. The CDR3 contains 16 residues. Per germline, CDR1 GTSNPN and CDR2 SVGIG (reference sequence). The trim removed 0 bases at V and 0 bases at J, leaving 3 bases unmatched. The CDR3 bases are TGTGCCTGGAGTGTGGACAGGGGGACTAGCACAGATACGCAGTATTTT. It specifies CAWSVDRGTSTDTQYF.